This TCR beta chain was captured in a study of T cell changes during pregnancy in multiple sclerosis (dated by TCRdb to about 2019). Concerning the study at large: The study looked at changes in the T cell repertoire across pregnancy in women with multiple sclerosis.

Library preparation was by the immunoSEQ multiplex PCR assay. The source is immuneACCESS, and TCRdb retained only in-frame sequences with V and J called. Part of the clones is not carried over; for the studies checked, unresolved V genes explain less than half of this, and the remainder is unexplained. The sample has around 30,000 clones on record, under 95% of them singletons. 0.41% of the sample lies in the top ten. In the case of this clone: The antigen it binds to is not known. Base qualities are not provided; no much larger clone lies one nucleotide away.

The CDR3 holds 12 amino acids from the cysteine to the phenylalanine. This entry keeps only the CDR3 DNA: 36 bases, framed from base 1. The trim is 4 bases for V and 4 bases for J, with a gap of 7 bases between the germline ends. CDR1 and CDR2 are drawn from the germline V gene: SNHLY, FYNNEI. This clonotype was obtained from a female donor with multiple sclerosis, enrolled in a pregnancy study. The rearranged segments are TRBV2 and TRBJ2-5, with no confidently assigned D gene. The specimen was CD4+ T cells from peripheral blood mononuclear cells, collected in the second trimester of pregnancy. CDR3 sequence: CASSVLRETQYF. The nucleotide sequence reads TGTGCCAGCAGTGTTCTAAGAGAGACCCAGTACTTC.